The following is a TCR beta chain sequence with its context. The sample has other DNA sequences that encode this CDR3 too. For every subset, genomic DNA was evenly distributed across several immunoSEQ plates. TCRdb's copy holds only in-frame clones and misses some; the assay was immunoSEQ multiplex PCR. Here the sample spans about 980,000 clones, approximately 80% being singletons. Splitting of CD4+ cells produced CD45RA+ naive and CD45RA-negative memory subsets. These data are taken from a study of shared clonotypes between healthy human individuals. Germline loops: CDR1 SGHNT, CDR2 YYREEE (reference sequence). The CDR3 sequence is 13 residues long. Trimming took off 2 bases at V and 2 bases at J, with 6 bases between the two ends.

Sequenced sample: memory CD4+ T cells sorted from blood. Subset reported: CD45RA-negative fraction. This sequence joins TRBV5-4 and TRBJ2-3; D gene unclear. The TCR was taken from a man in his late teens or twenties in good health. CDR3 DNA: TGTGCCAGCAGCTTACCCCACACAGATACGCAGTATTTT. It codes for CASSLPHTDTQYF. Looking up the rest from reference TRBV5-4 and TRBJ2-3 gives the full variable domain: ETGVTQSPTHLIKTRGQQVTLRCSSQSGHNTVSWYQQALGQGPQFIFQYYREEENGRGNFPPRFSGLQFPNYSSELNVNALELDDSALYLCASSLPHTDTQYFGPGTRLTVL.